Sequencing of this T cell receptor beta chain was carried out in a study of blood T cells in healthy people across ages. CDR1 and CDR2 from the germline V gene are SGHRS and YFSETQ. The CDR3 extends over 16 amino acids. V was cut by 4 bases and J by 2 bases, with 18 bases left in between. Findings of the study overall: More naive CD4+ cells and higher diversity marked long-lived donors relative to aged donors.

A sample-barcoded 5' primer and a J-beta primer mix were used in a second PCR of roughly 6 to 11 cycles. Every cDNA molecule carried a tag from a template-switch adaptor bearing 12 random nucleotides. TCRdb reanalysed the 5' RACE reads using MiXCR and keeps one entry per CDR3 protein. This table holds approximately 800,000 distinct CDR3 sequences, around 24% found once. This clonotype was picked up a small number of times. Its antigen remains unknown. These same records also appear under a second study, on T cells of mothers and their children. That study adds: In this cohort, donors were three healthy Caucasian mothers plus their six children. Slightly, though not significantly, more overlap was seen in related than in unrelated mother-child pairs.

Sequencing was carried out using blood. The rearrangement uses TRBV5-1 and TRBJ1-2; D call uncertain. This TCR was sampled from a boy between 10 and 17 years old in good health. The CDR3 sequence is CASSTSEASLNYGYTF. CDR3 DNA: TGCGCCAGCAGCACGTCGGAGGCCTCCCTAAACTATGGCTACACCTTC.